This T cell receptor beta chain was identified during a study of T cell repertoires in cytomegalovirus infection. Study background: The authors used CMV epitopes that were HLA-C-restricted (recently identified) and HLA-B-restricted (well studied). CMV infection plus the matching HLA type was flagged by public TCR beta signatures.

General study findings and limits: Carriers of CMV and the relevant HLA type were discriminated by public TCR beta frequency. Clonotype analysis showed dominance of the ex vivo response by HLA-C-restricted CMV-specific TCR beta clonotypes.

Via MiXCR, TCRdb re-called the reads, giving one row per CDR3 protein. This table holds 110,000 to 150,000 distinct CDR3 sequences, over 25% found once. A note on this clonotype: Antigen: not known.

This TCR was sampled from a human donor in good health (CMV status not recorded). Some clones in this sample may be carry-over from other donors' samples. This specimen consisted of CD8+ T cells from cultured PBMCs, obtained from culture after CMV antigen stimulation.

The chain's CDR3 is CASSLGGGPIYNEQFF. DNA for the CDR3: TGTGCCAGCAGTTTAGGTGGGGGCCCAATCTACAATGAGCAGTTCTTC. J is TRBJ2-1 and V is TRBV27; tentative D call: TRBD1 (6 bases). The CDR3 runs 16 residues. CDR1 and CDR2 (germline): MNHEY, SMNVEV (reference sequence). Trimming removed 2 bases at V and 3 bases at J, with 14 bases between.